This T cell receptor beta chain came from a study of T-cell memory formation after mild COVID-19. Looking at the study overall: TCR clusters were largely donor specific.

This clonotype has ten or more counts. Its antigen remains unidentified. The CDR3 is 14 amino acids. The germline V gene encodes CDR1 MGHRA and CDR2 YSYEKL. V was clipped by 5 bases and J by 1 base; unmatched bases: 3. Study-level results: Later expanders leaned CD4+, whereas clones that contracted between day 15 and 85 were balanced CD4/CD8.

5'RACE primed from the constant segment yielded TCR alpha and TCR beta cDNA libraries bearing sample barcodes and UMIs. TCRdb reprocessed the 5' RACE reads with MiXCR, giving one entry per CDR3 protein. The sample carries 85,000 to 120,000 distinct CDR3 sequences, around 15% recorded once. Specimen: PBMCs or a T cell subset sorted from them (not recorded which). This TCR came from an adult woman who had mild COVID-19 (a few samples of this study predate the infection). Cell type and time point are not known. The chain is built from TRBV4-1 and TRBJ2-7, with 9 nucleotides matching TRBD1. The CDR3 DNA sequence: TGCGCCAGCAGCGCCGGGACAGGGTCCTACGAGCAGTACTTC. Residues: CASSAGTGSYEQYF.